What follows are 3 T cell receptor beta chains derived from one specimen sequenced in a study of control samples from healthy donors and cancer patients. Libraries were prepared by immunoSEQ multiplex PCR; TCRdb keeps only in-frame clonotypes and omits some of them. The data show tens of thousands of clones, about 88% seen once. The sample comprised PBMCs. These receptors came from a man aged 45-65 years with head and neck cancer.

The chain uses TRBV7-9 and TRBJ1-4, with 7 bases identical to TRBD1. The trim removed 5 bases at V and 2 bases at J, leaving 8 bases unmatched. In germline, CDR1 is SEHNR, CDR2 FQNEAQ (reference sequence). This CDR3 spans 16 amino acids. In DNA, the CDR3 is TGTGCCAGCAGCCGCAAGGGGGCAGGGACTAATGAAAAACTGTTTTTT. Its translation: CASSRKGAGTNEKLFF.

This chain joins TRBV13 and TRBJ1-1; D is unresolved. The germline V gene has CDR1 PRHDT and CDR2 FYEKMQ (reference sequence). The ends were cut back, 1 base at V and 7 bases at J, with 19 bases in the middle. This CDR3 contains 16 residues. The DNA for the CDR3 is TGTGCCAGCAGCTTAGCACCCTTTACTCTTCCCTATGAAGCTTTCTTT. Translating it yields CASSLAPFTLPYEAFF.

This chain uses TRBV6-1 with TRBJ1-2; D is perhaps TRBD1 (6 bases). The CDR3 has 12 amino acids. Germline V gives CDR1 MNHNS, CDR2 SASEGT. V was cut by 0 bases and J by 10 bases, with 9 bases left in between. DNA for the CDR3: TGTGCCAGCAGTGAAGCCTGGGGACACTACACCTTC. Its protein is CASSEAWGHYTF.